The next 11 T cell receptor beta chains were all read from a single sample in a study of shared clonotypes between healthy human individuals. Sequencing used immunoSEQ multiplex PCR; TCRdb keeps in-frame clones, though not all of them. The sample records around 1,000,000 clones, roughly 80% being singletons. The specimen was memory CD4+ T cells from PBMCs. Subset specified: CD45RA-negative fraction. The receptor source for this set is a man between 18 and 29 years old in good health. Some clones in this sample may be carry-over from other donors' samples.

Only a few counts were recorded for this clone. This chain joins TRBV18 and TRBJ2-1, with 8 bases that match TRBD2. CDR1 is KGHSH and CDR2 is LQKENI in the germline V gene. Trimming cost V 2 bases and J 4 bases; bases outside gene matches: 4. This CDR3 is built from 15 residues. CDR3 sequence (DNA): TGTGCCAGCTCACCAACTAGCGGAATTTACAATGAGCAGTTCTTC. Translated: CASSPTSGIYNEQFF.

V and J are TRBV29-1 and TRBJ2-5; no clear D gene. The germline gives CDR1 SQVTM, CDR2 ANQGSEA. The CDR3 loop spans 11 amino acids. Trimming cost V 6 bases and J 5 bases, with 10 bases left between them. CDR3 DNA sequence: TGCAGCGTCAAAGTAGGGGAGACCCAGTACTTC. Translation gives CSVKVGETQYF.

The chain links TRBV6-6 to TRBJ2-4, with no clear D. Per germline, CDR1 MNHNY and CDR2 SVGAGI (reference sequence). This CDR3 comprises 14 residues. Trimming pared 7 bases from V and 2 bases from J, leaving 12 bases between. Written as DNA, the CDR3 is TGTGCCAGCACCCCCGACGGAACCAAAAACATTCAGTACTTC. As protein: CASTPDGTKNIQYF.

J is TRBJ2-1 and V is TRBV2, with D possibly matching TRBD1 (5 bases). CDR1 SNHLY and CDR2 FYNNEI come from the germline V gene. This CDR3 has 13 amino acids. V lost 4 bases to trimming and J lost 8 bases, with 12 bases between them. As DNA, the CDR3 is TGTGCCAGCAGTGTGGGCAGGGTCTATGAGCAGTTCTTC. Amino acid sequence: CASSVGRVYEQFF. The complete variable domain, with remaining parts taken from reference TRBV2 and TRBJ2-1, reads EPEVTQTPSHQVTQMGQEVILRCVPISNHLYFYWYRQILGQKVEFLVSFYNNEISEKSEIFDDQFSVERPDGSNFTLKIRSTKLEDSAMYFCASSVGRVYEQFFGPGTRLTVL.

This clone was recorded once. The chain joins TRBV5-5 to TRBJ2-5; maybe TRBD2 (7 bases). CDR1 and CDR2 (germline): SGHKS, YYEKEE (reference sequence). The CDR3 has 15 residues. The V end lost 0 bases, the J end lost 5 bases, and 14 bases lay between the germline ends. The CDR3 reads CASSLAGGKGETQYF. The CDR3, as DNA: TGTGCCAGCAGCTTGGCGGGGGGCAAAGGGGAGACCCAGTACTTC.

The rearrangement joins TRBV28 to TRBJ2-7; a weak D match, TRBD1 (6 bases). Trimming shortened V by 5 bases and J by 0 bases, and 20 bases separated the two germline ends. Germline CDR1 and CDR2: MDHEN and SYDVKM. The CDR3 length is 17 residues. DNA of the CDR3: TGTGCCAGCAGTATCGGGACACCTGGACAGTACTCCTACGAGCAGTACTTC. Its protein product is CASSIGTPGQYSYEQYF.

This clone has only one observation. The rearrangement links TRBV28 to TRBJ2-7, with a possible D match to TRBD2 (6 bases). The CDR3 sequence is 15 residues long. V shed 3 bases and J shed 3 bases, with 15 bases lying between them. Germline V CDR1 and CDR2: MDHEN, SYDVKM. CDR3 bases: TGTGCCAGCAGTTTTATCGGGGACTTGAGCTACGAGCAGTACTTC. Translation gives CASSFIGDLSYEQYF.

The gene calls are TRBV6-1 and TRBJ1-2, with D perhaps TRBD1 (5 bases). CDR3 length equals 15 residues. Germline CDR1 reads MNHNS; CDR2 reads SASEGT. The ends were cut back, 2 bases at V and 4 bases at J, with 14 bases in the middle. CDR3 DNA: TGTGCCAGCAGTGAATGGTCGCAGGGAGGCTATGGCTACACCTTC. Amino acid sequence: CASSEWSQGGYGYTF.

The V and J genes are TRBV28 and TRBJ2-7; D ambiguous. The CDR3 runs 11 residues. Trimming left V 8 bases short and J 3 bases short, with 8 bases between. Germline CDR1 is MDHEN and CDR2 is SYDVKM. The CDR3 spells CASGGSYEQYF. The CDR3 DNA reads TGTGCCAGCGGCGGTAGCTACGAGCAGTACTTC.

To note about this clone: Other DNA sequences in the sample encode the same CDR3. This CDR3 is CASSEVQNQPQHF. Written as DNA, the CDR3 is TGTGCCAGCAGTGAAGTACAAAATCAGCCCCAGCATTTT. The chain recombines TRBV6-1 with TRBJ1-5; unclear D gene. The CDR3 spans 13 residues. Trimming stripped 1 base from V and 4 bases from J, with 5 bases between. In germline, CDR1 is MNHNS, CDR2 SASEGT.

The chain couples TRBV19 to TRBJ2-7; perhaps TRBD2 as D (5 bases). Germline-derived CDR1 and CDR2 are LNHDA and SQIVND (reference sequence). Trimming stripped 6 bases from V and 1 base from J, with 10 bases between. This CDR3 spans 13 amino acids. CDR3 loop: CASRLDGSYEQYF. In nucleotides, the CDR3 is TGTGCCAGTAGACTAGATGGGTCCTACGAGCAGTACTTC.